This T cell receptor beta chain was found in a study of T cell responses to AZD1222 COVID-19 vaccine. V trimming: 4 bases; J trimming: 9 bases; junction bases outside the gene matches: 6. The CDR3 is 15 amino acids. Germline CDR1 is LNHDA and CDR2 is SQIVND (reference sequence). TCRdb's copy holds only in-frame clones and misses some; the assay was immunoSEQ multiplex PCR. The sample has more than 95,000 clones; 80% to 90% are singletons. This clonotype originated in an adult in good health. The chain employs TRBV19 and TRBJ1-6; 10 nucleotides align to TRBD1. The input for sequencing was peripheral blood, taken on day 0 of AZD1222 vaccination. The CDR3 nucleotides are TGTGCCAGTAGTAGGGACAGGGGAATTTCTTCACCCCTCCACTTT. This sequence encodes CASSRDRGISSPLHF.